This T cell receptor (beta chain) was obtained from a study of OX40 agonist ivuxolimab in advanced cancers. On the study more broadly: Melanoma, hepatocellular carcinoma, head and neck or renal cell cancer occurred in dose-escalation patients. Partial responses occurred in Three dose-escalation patients, one with hepatocellular carcinoma and two with cutaneous melanoma. The dose-escalation cohort was over 65% male, with a mean age of 60 years, ranging about 23 to 90. The study's findings and limits: Averaged across samples, CD8+ T cells carried more expanded clones than CD4+ did.

On this clone itself: Its antigen is not identified.

This CDR3 has 17 residues. V lost 5 bases and J lost 0, with 17 bases in between. Germline lookup yields CDR1 MNHEY and CDR2 SMNVEV (reference sequence). Assay used: immunoSEQ multiplex PCR; TCRdb lists only in-frame clones, some missing. The sample carries under 65,000 clones, under 95% recorded once. The receptor was derived from an adult with an advanced solid tumor such as melanoma, head and neck, liver or kidney cancer. Sequences were derived from CD4+ or CD8+ T cells sorted from blood, sampled in a trial of the OX40 agonist ivuxolimab. The V call is TRBV27, the J call TRBJ1-5, with unresolved D. CDR3 sequence reads: CASSPSPATYSNQPQHF. The CDR3 DNA reads as TGTGCCAGCAGTCCTTCGCCAGCGACCTATAGCAATCAGCCCCAGCATTTT.